Below, one TCR beta chain is given with its context. Its target antigen remains unknown. No quality values exist for individual bases; no much larger clone is one base distant. The junction carries 14 bases between V and J, which are trimmed by 4 bases and 7 bases respectively. Inclusive of the bounding cysteine and phenylalanine, the CDR3 is 13 residues long. Only the CDR3 part of the read is kept: 39 bases, read in frame from the first base. CDR1 GTSNPN and CDR2 SVGIG were looked up in the germline V gene (reference sequence). Donors were healthy HIV-negative adults with no recently reported acute infections or vaccinations. Every donor was a Caucasian adult living in Nashville, Tennessee, USA. CD4+ T cells were enriched by magnetic negative selection, after which naive cells were positively selected on CD45RA and the negative fraction was taken as the memory subset. Blood was collected by leukapheresis, and PBMCs were isolated by Ficoll-Histopaque density gradient centrifugation and then cryopreserved in liquid nitrogen vapor phase. Analytical flow cytometry was used to check the purity and quantity of each magnetically sorted T cell population. Genomic DNA was isolated from every sorted fraction and measured by UV absorbance on a Nanodrop 2000c.

Using the deep immunoSEQ assay, multiplex PCR amplified TCR CDR3 regions from genomic DNA. Extracted genomic DNA from each cell subset was distributed evenly across all wells of several immunoSEQ 96-well plates, and each plate was treated as a replicate. For sorted subsets, each replicate PCR was loaded with 200 to 250 ng genomic DNA, equivalent to roughly 30,000 T cell genomes. Purified libraries were measured with a Qubit 3.0 fluorometer, size-checked on a Bioanalyzer 2100, and measured again with the KAPA Library Quantification kit. Every immunoSEQ 96-well plate was sequenced on a dedicated single-read 150-cycle Illumina NextSeq 550 flow cell. As for the authors' bioinformatics: Because only junctional sequences without quality scores were contained in the immunoSEQ output, filtering matching that applied to full-length reads could not be performed. Sequences were annotated with PyIR, a Python wrapper for IgBLAST v1.9, and V/J genes and CDR3 were assigned using IMGT germline references. Reads were filtered out if the reads had weak V/J assignments (E-value above 1e-6), no CDR3, stop codons, out-of-frame junctions, or ambiguous translated residues. V3J clonotypes were defined as sequences sharing an identical inferred V gene, J gene, and CDR3 amino acid sequence. Percentage overlap between repertoires was calculated by dividing the number of shared unique clonotypes by the size of the smaller repertoire. Repertoire richness was assessed with RTK rarefaction, the Chao1 estimator, and Recon v2.1 estimates of unobserved clonotypes. Generation probabilities for all TCRbeta clonotypes obtained by the gDNA method from a handful of donors were computed using OLGA. The table comes from immuneACCESS by way of TCRdb, which keeps in-frame sequences with V and J called. Part of the clones is missing from these tables; in studies checked, under half for an unresolved V gene and the rest for unknown reasons. V and J calls and clone size follow that table, whereas D and trimming were derived from the DNA. This sample is represented by roughly 2 million clones; approximately 95% of them were singletons. The ten largest clones add up to around 0.13% of the sample.

The sample belongs to a study of shared clonotypes between healthy human individuals (dated by TCRdb to the early 2020s). General notes on the study: Three men and two women, aged 18 to 49 years, made up the cohort. Different laboratories and diverse techniques were used to prepare libraries and sequence TCR repertoires, to increase sequencing depth and limit assay-specific biases. The study deeply sequenced blood TCR repertoires of about 5 healthy adults to estimate repertoire size and the extent of clonotype sharing between individuals. Each donor's leukapheresis produced roughly between roughly 0.85 and 9.5 billion PBMCs. For each donor, CD4 naive and CD4 memory were each run on three plates, CD8 naive on two plates, and CD8 memory on one plate.

Overall results and qualifications from the work: Naive subsets generally had larger estimated clonotype richness than memory subsets did. The genetic and exposure-history diversity represented was limited by the small number of donors. Sharing across a few donors was observed for about 4.8% of naive CD4, around 3.5% of naive CD8, about 2.5% of memory CD4, and less than 0.45% of memory CD8 clonotypes. Sampling was limited to blood, and TCR repertoires in tissue likely differ from TCR repertoires in blood. Incomplete sequencing was indicated by rarefaction of sorted-subset datasets, despite the large sequencing depth. Pairwise subsampling indicated that sequencing depth was expected to affect the degree of clonotype sharing among donors. Higher generation probabilities were observed for clonotypes shared by all four sorted-subset donors than for non-shared clonotypes.

The sequence came from a man aged 18 to 35 in good health. Material for sequencing was naive CD4+ T cells sorted from blood. In the paper's terms, the cell subset or site label means: CD45RA+ positively selected. The chain was built from TRBV30 and TRBJ1-5, with an unclear D gene assignment. This receptor carries the CDR3 CAWTPGSSQPQHF. The bases read TGTGCCTGGACCCCCGGAAGTAGCCAGCCCCAGCATTTT.